This entry concerns a single TCR beta chain. Its antigen is not identified. This entry is derived from a study of cytomegalovirus exposure and HLA in healthy donors. PCR used 60 Vbeta primers and 13 Jbeta primers. Profiling relied on immunoSEQ multiplex PCR, and the TCRdb table lists in-frame clones only, not all of them. Of under 130,000 clones in the sample, 78% were seen once. Findings of the study overall: The availability of immune exposure information extended only to CMV serostatus. Most observed TCR sequences were rare, whereas some public TCRs were detected in many donors.

Germline V lookup: CDR1 MNHEY, CDR2 SVGAGI. Germline trimming cut 2 bases from V and 2 bases from J; bases unmatched to any gene: 5. The CDR3 is 15 amino acids. The chain uses TRBV6-5 and TRBJ2-7, with 8 bases fitting TRBD1. Sample: PBMCs. This clonotype was sampled from a young man in good health and CMV-seronegative. CDR3 sequence: CASSYTLTGAYEQYF. The CDR3, as DNA: TGTGCCAGCAGTTACACCTTGACAGGGGCCTACGAGCAGTACTTC.